This section outlines one T cell receptor beta chain sequence together with its context. What it recognizes is unknown. Baseline, cycle 4 day 1, and cycle 7 day 1 were the blood sampling points. These data originate in a study of OX40 agonist ivuxolimab in advanced cancers. Findings of the study overall: At 0.1 to 3.0 mg/kg, clonal expansion of CD4+ and CD8+ blood T cells had occurred by week 6.

The germline gives CDR1 GTSNPN, CDR2 SVGIG (reference sequence). The ends were cut back, 0 bases at V and 1 base at J, with 7 bases in the middle. CDR3 length: 14 amino acids. Sequencing was performed with immunoSEQ multiplex PCR; in TCRdb, only in-frame clones are kept and a portion is missing. The sample yields 35,000 to 40,000 clones, 88% seen once. The specimen was CD4+ or CD8+ T cells sorted from blood, collected in a trial of the OX40 agonist ivuxolimab. The genes are TRBV30 and TRBJ2-4, with a weak D call TRBD2 (6 bases). This receptor was identified in an adult with an advanced solid tumor such as melanoma, head and neck, liver or kidney cancer. This chain's CDR3 is CAWSVRGAKNIQYF. In nucleotides, the CDR3 is TGTGCCTGGAGTGTACGGGGGGCCAAAAACATTCAGTACTTC.